A single sample gave rise to the 21 T cell receptor beta chains below, sequenced in a study of tumor-infiltrating lymphocytes in primary liver carcinoma. RNA was extracted from whole blood without cell sorting, alongside germline DNA. Synthesis of TCR beta cDNA was carried out from 450 to 650 ng total RNA with a constant-region primer. Investigators got TCR beta libraries out of three nested multiplex PCR rounds, done with slightly modified ARM-PCR. The first two PCR rounds, roughly 10 cycles each, used TRBV1-TRBV30 forward primers and a C-beta reverse primer. TCRdb itself ran the multiplex PCR reads through MiXCR, one entry per CDR3 protein. The sample carries about 200,000 distinct CDR3 sequences, less than 70% recorded once. The specimen was peripheral blood. Source of these receptors: an older woman with primary liver carcinoma and hepatitis B virus infection.

Notes on this clonotype: A much larger clone lies one base from this, so it may be a read error. The chain combines TRBV6-6 with TRBJ2-7, with 7 bases matching TRBD1. This CDR3 has 14 amino acids. Germline V gives CDR1 MNHNY, CDR2 SVGAGI (reference sequence). CDR3 protein: CTSSLGQAAYEQYF. The CDR3 nucleotides are TGTACCAGCAGCCTCGGACAGGCCGCCTACGAGCAGTACTTC.

This clonotype has more than one count but fewer than ten. The chain combines TRBV2 with TRBJ2-3; D is uncertain. This CDR3 spans 13 amino acids. The germline V and J ends were trimmed by 6 bases and 0 bases, with 7 bases remaining between them. In germline, CDR1 is SNHLY, CDR2 FYNNEI. The CDR3, as DNA: TGTGCCAGCAGAAGAGATAGCACAGATACGCAGTATTTT. Translating gives CASRRDSTDTQYF.

This clonotype was seen only once. The chain uses TRBV24-1 and TRBJ2-1, with D maybe TRBD2 (5 bases). The CDR3 spans 16 residues. CDR1 and CDR2 from the germline V gene are KGHDR and SFDVKD. Trimming took 3 bases from V and 7 from J, leaving 18 bases between them. CDR3 in amino acids: CATSDPGRTGGNEQFF. CDR3 DNA sequence: TGTGCCACCAGTGATCCAGGTAGGACTGGCGGGAATGAGCAGTTCTTC.

This clonotype was counted at least ten times. This chain uses TRBV12-3 or TRBV12-4 with TRBJ1-6; D possibly corresponds to TRBD1 (5 bases). This CDR3 spans 16 amino acids. Trimming took 5 bases from V and 7 from J, leaving 18 bases between them. This CDR3 is CASSGTGGIQNSPLHF. In nucleotides, the CDR3 is TGTGCCAGCAGTGGGACCGGCGGCATCCAAAATTCACCCCTCCACTTT.

This clonotype was seen many times. The chain is built from TRBV6-1 and TRBJ2-3, with D possibly matching TRBD2 (6 bases). V shed 6 bases and J shed 1 base, with 11 bases lying between them. The CDR3 covers 14 residues. The germline gives CDR1 MNHNS, CDR2 SASEGT. CDR3 loop: CASRERARTDTQYF. The DNA of the CDR3 is TGTGCCAGCAGAGAGCGGGCCCGCACAGATACGCAGTATTTT.

A note on this clonotype: A much larger clone sits a single nucleotide away, making a read error possible. The V call is TRBV6-2 or TRBV6-3, the J call TRBJ2-2; perhaps TRBD1 as D (5 bases). The length of the CDR3 is 15 residues. The germline CDR1 and CDR2 sequences are MNHEY and SVGEGT. V lost 0 bases, J lost 5 bases, and 10 bases lay in between. CDR3 amino acids: CASSYSGATTGELFF. DNA for the CDR3: TGTGCCAGCAGTTACTCAGGGGCAACTACCGGGGAGCTGTTTTTT.

The count of this clonotype is one. This could be a read error, since a much larger clone is one nucleotide away. The J gene is TRBJ2-7, the V gene TRBV6-1, with D tentatively TRBD2 (6 bases). The CDR3 length is 13 residues. Germline loops: CDR1 MNHNS, CDR2 SASEGT. Between the trimmed V and J ends, which lost 10 bases and 0 bases, there was a span of 13 bases. DNA for the CDR3: TGTGCCATCAAACGGGACTCCTCCTACGAGCAGTACTTC. The encoded protein is CAIKRDSSYEQYF.

On this clonotype itself: This may be a read error: a much more frequent sequence differs by one nucleotide. The V and J genes are TRBV7-8 and TRBJ2-7, with D tentatively TRBD1 or TRBD2 (5 bases each). This CDR3 contains 15 residues. Germline V gives CDR1 SGHVS, CDR2 FQNEAQ. Trimming pared 5 bases from V and 3 bases from J, leaving 17 bases between. The CDR3 DNA reads as TGTGCCAGCAGCACACACGGGGCGCTCATCTACGAGCAGTACTTC. As protein: CASSTHGALIYEQYF.

About this clonotype itself: It may be a read error: a sequence one base away is much more abundant. The chain combines TRBV5-4 with TRBJ1-2; possibly TRBD1 for D (5 bases). The germline gives CDR1 SGHNT, CDR2 YYREEE (reference sequence). The CDR3 has 15 residues. The CDR3 protein is CANSPPDSRNYGYTF. Here the CDR3 DNA reads TGTGCCAACAGCCCCCCTGACAGCCGGAACTATGGCTACACCTTC.

About this clonotype itself: A read error may produce the germline difference seen at one junction end. This chain uses TRBV10-3 with TRBJ2-1; possibly TRBD1 for D (7 bases). CDR3 length: 16 amino acids. Germline CDR1 ENHRY, CDR2 SYGVKD. The CDR3 sequence is CAISESAGGNYNERFF. The CDR3 coding sequence is TGTGCCATCAGTGAGTCTGCAGGGGGGAACTACAATGAGCGGTTCTTC.

A word on this clonotype: Without the conserved terminal phenylalanine or tryptophan, this CDR3 likely stems from a read error. The chain has TRBV29-1 and TRBJ2-1, with 8 nucleotides matching TRBD2. CDR1 and CDR2 (germline): SQVTM, ANQGSEA. This CDR3 spans 14 amino acids. In nucleotides, the CDR3 is TGCAGCGCCCCAGGGCGGCTAGCGGGCAATAAGCAGTTCTCC. Protein sequence: CSAPGRLAGNKQFS.

A word on this clonotype: Being one base from a much bigger clone, this may be a read error. This chain connects TRBV14 to TRBJ1-1, with D possibly matching TRBD1 (5 bases). V was cut by 4 bases and J by 1 base, with 22 bases left in between. Germline V gene lookup returns CDR1 SGHDN and CDR2 FVKESK. The CDR3 has 18 amino acids. The CDR3 region has the DNA TGTGCCAGCAGCCGATTCCGACGGGGACTCAGGGCGAACACTGAAGCTTTCTTT. It encodes CASSRFRRGLRANTEAFF.

Of note for this clonotype: A much larger clone lies one base from this, so it may be a read error. Since the CDR3 does not end with the conserved phenylalanine or tryptophan, this likely comes from a read error. The chain joins TRBV6-6 to TRBJ2-2, with TRBD2 matching 8 bases. Trimming at V came to 6 bases and at J to 7 bases, leaving 4 bases not matched to a gene. Germline V gene sequence: CDR1 MNHNY, CDR2 SVGAGI (reference sequence). This CDR3 region has 13 residues. The CDR3 protein is CASRAGERGELFL. DNA for the CDR3: TGTGCCAGCAGAGCGGGAGAGCGCGGGGAGCTGTTTCTT.

This clonotype showed up just once. A much bigger clone sits one base away, suggesting this may be a read error. The chain combines TRBV6-5 with TRBJ2-5; D gene ambiguous. Germline lookup yields CDR1 MNHEY and CDR2 SVGAGI. V lost 7 bases and J lost 5, with 11 bases in between. The CDR3 is made up of 12 amino acids. The CDR3 sequence: CASNRTKETQYF. The CDR3, as DNA: TGTGCCAGCAATAGAACCAAGGAGACCCAGTACTTC.

The V and J genes are TRBV21-1 and TRBJ2-4; TRBD1, the D gene given by the table, was not confirmed from the DNA. TRBV21-1 is designated a pseudogene. The CDR3 runs 17 residues. The CDR3: CASGMGTGRLAKNIQYF. The CDR3 DNA is TGTGCTAGCGGAATGGGGACAGGGAGGCTAGCCAAAAACATTCAGTACTTC.

Regarding this clonotype: A clone one base away is much larger, so this may be a read error. The V gene is TRBV29-1, the J gene TRBJ2-2; a possible D gene is TRBD2 (5 bases). Per germline, CDR1 SQVTM and CDR2 ANQGSEA. Trimming removed 6 bases at V and 1 base at J, with 12 bases between. CDR3 size: 14 residues. DNA for the CDR3: TGCAGCGTCACCGGGATAGTGAACACCGGGGAGCTGTTTTTT. This sequence encodes CSVTGIVNTGELFF.

The rearrangement uses TRBV7-9 and TRBJ2-7, with TRBD1 matching 9 bases. The V and J ends lost 5 bases and 8 bases, in that order; junction bases with no gene match: 10. In germline, CDR1 is SEHNR, CDR2 FQNEAQ (reference sequence). The CDR3 is 14 residues long. CDR3 residues: CASSHDDRGEKQYF. The CDR3 region has the DNA TGTGCCAGCAGCCACGATGACAGGGGGGAAAAGCAGTACTTC.

In its sample, this clonotype was seen a few times. The CDR3 region has the DNA TGCGCCAGCAGCTTCAACAGGGGGAACACCGGGGAGCTGTTTTTT. Protein product: CASSFNRGNTGELFF. The chain recombines TRBV5-1 with TRBJ2-2; 7 bases fit TRBD1. The CDR3 is 15 residues long. J lost 1 base, V lost 2 bases, and 2 bases had no gene match. CDR1 is SGHRS and CDR2 is YFSETQ in the germline V gene.

This clonotype was seen a single time. One junction end does not reproduce the germline sequence, and a read error may be involved. The rearrangement joins TRBV11-2 to TRBJ2-3, with 11 bases identical to TRBD2. This CDR3 spans 17 amino acids. CDR1 SGHAT and CDR2 FQNNGV come from the germline V gene. CDR3 coding DNA: TGTGCCAGCAGCTTAGTGGGACTAGCGGCTAGCATAGATACGCAGAATTTT. Translation: CASSLVGLAASIDTQNF.

Details on this clonotype: One end of the junction does not line up with germline, which may come from a read error. The rearrangement uses TRBV30 and TRBJ1-5, with D unclear. CDR1 is GTSNPN, CDR2 SVGIG, per germline (reference sequence). This CDR3 comprises 14 residues. The CDR3 here is CAWSGGYSNQPKHF. CDR3 nucleotides: TGTGCCTGGAGTGGTGGATATAGCAATCAGCCCAAGCATTTT.

Notes on this clonotype: Being one base from a much bigger clone, this may be a read error. No conserved phenylalanine or tryptophan is present at the end of the CDR3, so a read error is the likely explanation. The gene calls are TRBV6-6 and TRBJ2-7, with D perhaps TRBD1 (5 bases). The germline V and J ends were trimmed by 6 bases and 3 bases, with 18 bases remaining between them. CDR1 and CDR2 from the germline V gene are MNHNY and SVGAGI (reference sequence). The CDR3 contains 15 residues. The CDR3 region is CASSLATAGNYEQYS. The CDR3 region has the DNA TGTGCCAGCAGCCTGGCGACAGCCGGCAACTACGAGCAGTACTCC.